The clone carrying this T cell receptor beta chain was seen only once. Its target is not known. V was cut by 8 bases and J by 0 bases, with 8 bases left in between. The CDR3 length is 14 residues. The germline V gene has CDR1 SEHNR and CDR2 FQNEAQ (reference sequence). The data are from a study of cytomegalovirus exposure and HLA in healthy donors. Study-wide findings and caveats: The authors later found HLA-associated TCR beta chains more clonally expanded than equally common others. Information on immune exposure was restricted to one variable (CMV serostatus).

PCR primers comprised 60 Vbeta and 13 Jbeta primers. Libraries were prepared by immunoSEQ multiplex PCR; TCRdb keeps only in-frame clonotypes and omits some of them. This sample carries about 110,000 clones, roughly 71% of them seen once, and the ten largest clones take roughly 8.3%. Healthy individuals who donated bone marrow served as the donors. At sampling all donors were nominally healthy, likely with unrecorded immune exposures. This receptor was taken from a man younger than 35 in good health and CMV-seropositive. The V gene is TRBV7-9, the J gene TRBJ2-6, with D possibly TRBD2 on 5 matching bases. Sequencing was carried out using PBMCs. CDR3 DNA sequence: TGTGCCAGCCCCCGGGACTCTGGGGCCAACGTCCTGACTTTC. Protein: CASPRDSGANVLTF.